The rows below give T cell receptor beta chains drawn from one sample of a study of blood T cell repertoires in COVID-19. This table comes from immunoSEQ multiplex PCR, and its TCRdb copy is limited to in-frame clones, with some not included. The repertoire consists of roughly 250,000 clones, with under 85% occurring once and the leading ten covering about 4%. The sample was peripheral blood. The receptors were sampled from a woman in her 40s with active or convalescent COVID-19. Both conserved end residues are trimmed from each CDR3. The size of a clone is reported for some rows only, either as once, few or many, or as a class for expanded clones.

clone size: NA; V gene: TRBV6-5; J gene: TRBJ1-6; CDR3 protein: ASGQGGPSPLH
clone size: few; V gene: TRBV18; J gene: TRBJ2-3; CDR3 protein: ASSPPPGGRTQY
clone size: NA; V gene: TRBV5-5; J gene: TRBJ1-2; CDR3 protein: ASSLAMDRDIGGYT
clone size: NA; V gene: TRBV16; J gene: TRBJ1-2; CDR3 protein: ASSQSQEGYGYT
clone size: NA; V gene: TRBV9; J gene: TRBJ1-1; CDR3 protein: ASSVEGHAEAF
clone size: NA; V gene: TRBV2; J gene: TRBJ1-3; CDR3 protein: ASSLQGTGNTIY
clone size: NA; V gene: TRBV10-1; J gene: TRBJ1-5; CDR3 protein: ASSQGNQPQH
clone size: NA; V gene: TRBV7-6; J gene: TRBJ1-6; CDR3 protein: ASSFGQGGNSPLH
clone size: NA; V gene: TRBV20-1; J gene: TRBJ2-1; CDR3 protein: SASATSYNEQF
clone size: NA; V gene: TRBV3-1/TRBV3-2; J gene: TRBJ2-1; CDR3 protein: ASSRTSSLNEQF
clone size: NA; V gene: TRBV11-2; J gene: TRBJ1-1; CDR3 protein: ASSLIGIPNTEAF
clone size: once; V gene: TRBV25-1; J gene: TRBJ1-4; CDR3 protein: ASSLRGAAGEKLF
clone size: NA; V gene: TRBV6-5; J gene: TRBJ2-2; CDR3 protein: ASQASVGGELF
clone size: NA; V gene: TRBV19; J gene: TRBJ1-1; CDR3 protein: ASSIDWTGGTEAF
clone size: NA; V gene: TRBV19; J gene: TRBJ2-2; CDR3 protein: ASSFQVSNTGELF
clone size: NA; V gene: TRBV10-3; J gene: TRBJ2-3; CDR3 protein: AISEEGAPDTQY
clone size: NA; V gene: TRBV4-1; J gene: TRBJ2-7; CDR3 protein: ASSQVTGAPYEQY
clone size: NA; V gene: TRBV27; J gene: TRBJ1-1; CDR3 protein: ASSLVQGIEAF
clone size: NA; V gene: TRBV10-3; J gene: TRBJ2-1; CDR3 protein: AISEPGTGGNEQF
clone size: NA; V gene: TRBV9; J gene: TRBJ2-1; CDR3 protein: ASNQGYSPNEQF